The clone carrying this T cell receptor beta chain has just a few counts. Its antigen is not known. This sample was taken from a study of vaccination effects on CD4 cells after COVID-19. Study-level background: Samples came from a couple of convalescent patients 16 days and one week before vaccination.

Trimming cost V 1 base and J 8 bases; bases outside gene matches: 4. This CDR3 spans 13 amino acids. CDR1 LGHNA and CDR2 YNFKEQ come from the germline V gene. In the ViraFEST assay, antigen-specific CD4+ clonotypes were identified by expansion after peptide-pool stimulation. At the end of more than 8 days of culture, CD4+ T cells were isolated. The individual was infected with SARS-CoV-2 between March and December 2020, as confirmed by PCR. Each culture had half its medium swapped for IL-2 medium on days 3 and 7. Data came from immunoSEQ multiplex PCR; TCRdb stores just in-frame clones and leaves some out. The repertoire holds about 25,000 clones, about 72% seen once, with 15% to 20% in the top ten.

This TCR came from a human donor who had a prior SARS-CoV-2 infection. This chain connects TRBV4-2 to TRBJ2-7, with 8 nucleotides matching TRBD2. The sequencing used CD4+ T cells from PBMCs cultured with SARS-CoV-2 spike peptides, collected before COVID-19 vaccination. The CDR3 spells CASSQAGGAKQYF. CDR3 coding DNA: TGTGCCAGCAGCCAAGCCGGGGGGGCTAAGCAGTACTTC.